These T cell receptor beta chains were read from a single sample in a study of beta chain features in type 1 diabetes. TCRdb's copy holds only in-frame clones and misses some; the assay was immunoSEQ multiplex PCR. The data show 310,000 or so clones, approximately 16% seen once. Specimen: naive CD4+ T cells from blood. The receptors derive from a man aged 18-30 years with type 1 diabetes. CDR3s include the opening cysteine and the closing phenylalanine or tryptophan. Each record gives: J gene, clone size, D gene, V gene, CDR3 DNA, CDR3 protein. A D gene is named only where the DNA matches it firmly. The size field is filled for only some rows; it gives once, few, many or a size class.

TRBJ2-7 | once | TRBD2 | TRBV5-1 | TGCGCCAGCAGCATGGGACTAGCGGGAGAGTTTGACGAGCAGTACTTC | CASSMGLAGEFDEQYF
TRBJ2-5 | few | TRBD2 | TRBV6-6 | TGTGCCAGCAGTTTGACTAGCGGGGCAGAGACCCAGTACTTC | CASSLTSGAETQYF
TRBJ1-6 | - | - | TRBV7-9 | TGTGCCAGCAGCAGCGGGGTGGTGAAGAATTCACCCCTCCACTTT | CASSSGVVKNSPLHF
TRBJ2-5 | - | TRBD2 | TRBV7-9 | TGTGCCAGCAGCTTAGCATGGGCTAGCGGCAACGAAGAGACCCAGTACTTC | CASSLAWASGNEETQYF
TRBJ2-7 | few | - | TRBV29-1 | TGCAGCGTTGACGACAATTCCTACGAGCAGTACTTC | CSVDDNSYEQYF
TRBJ1-1 | - | - | TRBV5-1 | TGCGCCAGCAGCCTCGTCGGAGGGAACACTGAAGCTTTCTTT | CASSLVGGNTEAFF
TRBJ2-1 | few | TRBD2 | TRBV27 | TGTGCCAGCAGTTGGGGGACTAGCGGGAATGAGCAGTTCTTC | CASSWGTSGNEQFF
TRBJ2-1 | few | TRBD2 | TRBV2 | TGTGCCAGCAGTGGAGGTAGCGGGAGTACGGATGAGCAGTTCTTC | CASSGGSGSTDEQFF
TRBJ1-2 | - | - | TRBV9 | TGTGCCAGCAGCGTAGTCGGCGGGGGTGGCTACACCTTC | CASSVVGGGGYTF
TRBJ2-5 | - | - | TRBV7-2 | TGTGCCAGCAGCCTCCAGGGGTACCAAGAGACCCAGTACTTC | CASSLQGYQETQYF
TRBJ2-5 | few | TRBD1 | TRBV7-8 | TGTGCCAGCAGCCCTACCAGGGGGCGGGAGACCCAGTACTTC | CASSPTRGRETQYF
TRBJ1-6 | - | TRBD1 | TRBV7-2 | TGTGCCAGCAGCCCAGGGGACAGGAATTCACCCCTCCACTTT | CASSPGDRNSPLHF
TRBJ2-7 | - | TRBD1 | TRBV7-8 | TGTGCCAGCGGCCTCCGATCCGAGACAGGGGTCAAGCAGTACTTC | CASGLRSETGVKQYF
TRBJ1-5 | - | - | TRBV5-6 | TGTGCCAGCAGCTTTCTCTCCGGTCATGAGCCCCAGCATTTT | CASSFLSGHEPQHF